A selection of T cell receptor beta chains follows, all from one sample in a study of beta chain features in type 1 diabetes. Profiling relied on immunoSEQ multiplex PCR, and the TCRdb table lists in-frame clones only, not all of them. The data contain under 450,000 clones, approximately 13% of them singletons. Sequenced sample: naive CD4+ T cells from blood. The receptors originated from a man younger than 40 in good health. Each CDR3 is given with its conserved first and last residue. Fields, in order: D gene, J gene, clone size, V gene, CDR3 protein, CDR3 DNA. D genes are given only for firm matches. For some rows the clone size is stated as once, few or many, or as a class when expanded; others skip it.

>NA|TRBJ2-5|NA|TRBV29-1
CSVEVETQYF
TGCAGCGTTGAAGTGGAGACCCAGTACTTC
>TRBD1|TRBJ1-1|NA|TRBV29-1
CSVVGQGDTEAFF
TGCAGCGTTGTGGGTCAGGGGGACACTGAAGCTTTCTTT
>NA|TRBJ2-3|NA|TRBV10-3
CAISVSSPEYTQYF
TGTGCCATCAGTGTGTCTAGCCCGGAATATACGCAGTATTTT
>TRBD2|TRBJ2-3|NA|TRBV6-1
CASSAYSGISDTQYF
TGTGCCAGCAGTGCATATAGCGGGATCTCTGATACGCAGTATTTT
>NA|TRBJ2-5|NA|TRBV27
CASSSDIAVQETQYF
TGTGCCAGCAGTTCCGATATAGCCGTACAAGAGACCCAGTACTTC
>NA|TRBJ2-5|few|TRBV5-1
CASSLGPDTGDQYF
TGCGCCAGCAGCTTGGGGCCGGACACCGGAGACCAGTACTTC
>NA|TRBJ2-6|NA|TRBV2
CASRNEATYSGANVLTF
TGTGCCAGCAGGAACGAGGCCACCTACTCTGGGGCCAACGTCCTGACTTTC
>NA|TRBJ2-1|NA|TRBV9
CASSVGVETNEQFF
TGTGCCAGCAGCGTAGGGGTAGAAACGAATGAGCAGTTCTTC
>NA|TRBJ2-5|few|TRBV7-6
CASSFRKETQYF
TGTGCCAGCAGCTTTCGAAAAGAGACCCAGTACTTC
>TRBD1|TRBJ2-3|few|TRBV11-1
CASSIDLTGESRDTQYF
TGTGCCAGCAGCATCGACCTCACAGGGGAGAGTAGGGATACGCAGTATTTT
>TRBD1|TRBJ2-7|few|TRBV10-3
CAISNRQGKGSYEQYF
TGTGCCATCAGCAATAGACAGGGAAAAGGCTCCTACGAGCAGTACTTC
>NA|TRBJ2-3|once|TRBV9
CASRSSDTDTQYF
TGTGCCAGCAGGTCTAGCGACACAGATACGCAGTATTTT
>NA|TRBJ2-5|NA|TRBV4-1
CASSGETQYF
TGCGCCAGCAGCGGGGAGACCCAGTACTTC
>TRBD1|TRBJ1-2|NA|TRBV7-9
CASSPRDRPYGYTF
TGTGCCAGCAGCCCCCGGGACAGGCCCTATGGCTACACCTTC
>NA|TRBJ2-3|few|TRBV7-3
CASSLAGGTDTQYF
TGTGCCAGCAGCTTGGCAGGAGGCACAGATACGCAGTATTTT
>TRBD1|TRBJ2-7|few|TRBV10-3
CAIRGDSKNYEQYF
TGTGCCATCAGGGGGGACAGTAAGAACTACGAGCAGTACTTC
>TRBD1|TRBJ2-3|NA|TRBV27
CASSPDRIKADTQYF
TGTGCCAGCAGTCCGGACAGGATCAAGGCAGATACGCAGTATTTT
>NA|TRBJ1-2|few|TRBV4-1
CASSQGTRVRYTF
TGCGCCAGCAGCCAAGGGACCAGGGTTCGCTACACCTTC
>NA|TRBJ2-7|NA|TRBV7-2
CASSPLDSYEQYF
TGTGCCAGCAGCCCGCTCGACAGCTACGAGCAGTACTTC
>NA|TRBJ2-4|NA|TRBV5-1
CASSLKKGNIQYF
TGCGCCAGCAGCTTGAAGAAAGGAAACATTCAGTACTTC
>NA|TRBJ2-5|few|TRBV30
CALRAVGAVRETQYF
TGTGCCCTTAGGGCGGTGGGGGCGGTCCGGGAGACCCAGTACTTC
>NA|TRBJ1-2|once|TRBV28
CASSRRLYGYTF
TGTGCCAGCAGTCGGAGGCTATATGGCTACACCTTC
>NA|TRBJ2-3|NA|TRBV5-1
CASSSQGSFGGPSTDTQYF
TGCGCCAGCAGCTCTCAAGGGAGTTTCGGGGGGCCCTCCACAGATACGCAGTATTTT
>TRBD2|TRBJ2-1|NA|TRBV30
CAWKASGIGNEQFF
TGTGCCTGGAAGGCTAGCGGGATAGGGAATGAGCAGTTCTTC
>TRBD2|TRBJ2-1|NA|TRBV13
CASTRSGTTYNEQFF
TGTGCCAGCACCCGATCCGGGACTACCTACAATGAGCAGTTCTTC
>NA|TRBJ1-2|few|TRBV6-5
CASSRLNRDYGYTF
TGTGCCAGCAGTCGCCTAAACAGGGACTATGGCTACACCTTC
>NA|TRBJ2-7|NA|TRBV6-5
CASSYRQNSYEQYF
TGTGCCAGCAGTTATAGACAGAATTCCTACGAGCAGTACTTC
>NA|TRBJ1-3|NA|TRBV29-1
CSAGRSSGNTIYF
TGCAGCGCAGGACGGAGCTCTGGAAACACCATATATTTT
>NA|TRBJ2-5|NA|TRBV19
CASSIIARRQQETQYF
TGTGCCAGTAGTATTATCGCCCGGAGACAACAAGAGACCCAGTACTTC
>TRBD2|TRBJ2-5|few|TRBV4-3
CASSQVRTSGQETQYF
TGCGCCAGCAGCCAAGTGCGTACTAGCGGCCAAGAGACCCAGTACTTC
>NA|TRBJ1-1|NA|TRBV7-2
CASSFPKSGIMGSEAFF
TGTGCCAGCAGCTTCCCGAAAAGCGGGATCATGGGATCTGAAGCTTTCTTT
>NA|TRBJ1-5|few|TRBV7-9
CASSLGGPQHF
TGTGCCAGCAGCTTAGGTGGGCCCCAGCATTTT
>TRBD1|TRBJ1-2|NA|TRBV7-2
CASSLGPTGSYGYTF
TGTGCCAGCAGCTTAGGACCGACAGGGAGCTATGGCTACACCTTC
>NA|TRBJ2-5|few|TRBV25-1
CASTSLGEGQETQYF
TGTGCCAGCACATCACTAGGGGAAGGCCAAGAGACCCAGTACTTC
>TRBD2|TRBJ2-1|NA|TRBV7-3
CASSSRTSGNYNEQFF
TGTGCCAGCAGCTCAAGGACTAGCGGAAACTACAATGAGCAGTTCTTC
>NA|TRBJ2-7|few|TRBV7-2
CASSLEDSHEQYF
TGTGCCAGCAGCTTAGAGGACAGCCACGAGCAGTACTTC